This T cell receptor (beta chain) was retrieved from a study of T cells in Graves' hyperthyroidism and ophthalmopathy. Overall study findings and caveats: Ophthalmopathy was identified by the model a median around 6.3 months ahead of onset.

V dropped 6 bases and J dropped 6 bases, with 17 bases sitting between them. This CDR3 spans 14 amino acids. Regions amplified from RNA transcripts were the TCR beta CDR3 regions. RT-PCR in the first round (using the HTBI primer set) targeted the TCR CDR3. From the multiplex PCR reads, TCRdb called clonotypes with MiXCR, one entry per CDR3 protein. This sample carries roughly 580,000 distinct CDR3 sequences, approximately 15% of them seen once, and the ten largest clones take almost 6%. The table lists this clonotype with many counts. Its antigen remains unknown. The sequencing sample was made of blood. The chain has TRBV12-3 or TRBV12-4 and TRBJ1-2, with D possibly being TRBD1 (5 bases). The sequence derives from a woman in her 30s with Graves' hyperthyroidism that later progressed to Graves' ophthalmopathy. CDR3 in amino acids: CASSPAGRGHGYTF. The DNA of the CDR3 is TGTGCCAGCAGCCCCGCGGGAAGGGGTCATGGCTACACCTTC.